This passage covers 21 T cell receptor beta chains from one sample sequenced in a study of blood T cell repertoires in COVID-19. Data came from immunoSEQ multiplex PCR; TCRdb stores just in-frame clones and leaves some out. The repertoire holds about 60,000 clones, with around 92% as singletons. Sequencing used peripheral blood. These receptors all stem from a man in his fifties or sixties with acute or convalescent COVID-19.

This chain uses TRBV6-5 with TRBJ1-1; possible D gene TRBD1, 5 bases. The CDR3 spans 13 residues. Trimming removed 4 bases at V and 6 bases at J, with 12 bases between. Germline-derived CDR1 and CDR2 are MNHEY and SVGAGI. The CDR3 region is CASSWGGSPEAFF. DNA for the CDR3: TGTGCCAGCAGTTGGGGGGGTAGCCCTGAAGCTTTCTTT.

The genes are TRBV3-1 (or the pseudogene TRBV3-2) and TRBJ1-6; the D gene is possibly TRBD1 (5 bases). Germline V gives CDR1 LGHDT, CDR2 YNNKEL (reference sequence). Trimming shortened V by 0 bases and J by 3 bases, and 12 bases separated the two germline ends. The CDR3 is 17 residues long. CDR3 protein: CASSQDLGGGYNSPLHF. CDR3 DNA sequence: TGTGCCAGCAGCCAAGATCTTGGGGGGGGCTATAATTCACCCCTCCACTTT.

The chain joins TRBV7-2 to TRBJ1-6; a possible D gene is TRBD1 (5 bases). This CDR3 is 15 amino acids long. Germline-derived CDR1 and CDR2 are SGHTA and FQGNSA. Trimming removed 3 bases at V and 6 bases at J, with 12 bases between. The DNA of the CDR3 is TGTGCCAGCAGCTTGGCGGGACCGCCTAATTCACCCCTCCACTTT. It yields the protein CASSLAGPPNSPLHF.

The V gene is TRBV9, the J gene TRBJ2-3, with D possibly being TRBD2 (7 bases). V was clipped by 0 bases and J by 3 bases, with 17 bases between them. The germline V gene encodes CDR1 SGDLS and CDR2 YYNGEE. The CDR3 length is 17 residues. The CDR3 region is CASSVAGASGRTDTQYF. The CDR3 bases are TGTGCCAGCAGCGTAGCGGGGGCTAGCGGACGTACAGATACGCAGTATTTT.

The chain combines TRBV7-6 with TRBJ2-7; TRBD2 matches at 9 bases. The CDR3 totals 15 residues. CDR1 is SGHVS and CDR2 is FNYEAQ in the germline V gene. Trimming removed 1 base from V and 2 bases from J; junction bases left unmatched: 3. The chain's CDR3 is CASSLGASGTYEQYF. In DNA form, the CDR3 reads TGTGCCAGCAGCTTAGGGGCTAGCGGGACCTACGAGCAGTACTTC.

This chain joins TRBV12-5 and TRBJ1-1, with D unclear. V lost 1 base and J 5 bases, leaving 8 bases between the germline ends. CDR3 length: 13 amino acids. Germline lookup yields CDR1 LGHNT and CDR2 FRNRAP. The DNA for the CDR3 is TGTGCTAGTGGTTTGGAACGGGTGACTGAAGCTTTCTTT. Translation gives CASGLERVTEAFF.

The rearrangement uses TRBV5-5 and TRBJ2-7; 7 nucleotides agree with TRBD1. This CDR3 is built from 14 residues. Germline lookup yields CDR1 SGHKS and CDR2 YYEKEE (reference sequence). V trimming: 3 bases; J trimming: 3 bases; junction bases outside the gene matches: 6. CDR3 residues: CASSSTGANYEQYF. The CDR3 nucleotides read TGTGCCAGCAGCTCCACAGGGGCGAACTACGAGCAGTACTTC.

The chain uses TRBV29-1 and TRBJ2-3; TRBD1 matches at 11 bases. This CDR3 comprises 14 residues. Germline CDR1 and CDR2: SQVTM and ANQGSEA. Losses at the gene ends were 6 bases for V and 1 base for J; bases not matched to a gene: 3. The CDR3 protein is CSVGQGARTDTQYF. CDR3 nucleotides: TGCAGCGTCGGACAGGGGGCTCGCACAGATACGCAGTATTTT.

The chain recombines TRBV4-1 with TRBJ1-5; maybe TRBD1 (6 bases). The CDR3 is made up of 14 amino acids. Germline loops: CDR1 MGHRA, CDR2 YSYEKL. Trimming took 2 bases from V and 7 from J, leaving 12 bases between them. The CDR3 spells CASSQQGIGQPQHF. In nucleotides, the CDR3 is TGCGCCAGCAGCCAACAGGGGATTGGACAGCCCCAGCATTTT.

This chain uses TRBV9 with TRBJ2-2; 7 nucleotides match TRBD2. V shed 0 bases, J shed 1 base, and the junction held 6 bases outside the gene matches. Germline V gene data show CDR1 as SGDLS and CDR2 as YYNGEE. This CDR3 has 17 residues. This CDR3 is CASSVVGGSGNTGELFF. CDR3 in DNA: TGTGCCAGCAGCGTAGTCGGGGGGAGCGGGAACACCGGGGAGCTGTTTTTT. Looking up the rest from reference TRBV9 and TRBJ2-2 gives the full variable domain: DSGVTQTPKHLITATGQRVTLRCSPRSGDLSVYWYQQSLDQGLQFLIQYYNGEERAKGNILERFSAQQFPDLHSELNLSSLELGDSALYFCASSVVGGSGNTGELFFGEGSRLTVL.

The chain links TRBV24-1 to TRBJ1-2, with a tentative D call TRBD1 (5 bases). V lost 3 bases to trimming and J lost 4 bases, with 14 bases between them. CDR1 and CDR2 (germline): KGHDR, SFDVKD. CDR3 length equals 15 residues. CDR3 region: CATSDRQGEFYGYTF. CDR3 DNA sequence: TGTGCCACCAGTGATCGGCAAGGGGAATTCTATGGCTACACCTTC.

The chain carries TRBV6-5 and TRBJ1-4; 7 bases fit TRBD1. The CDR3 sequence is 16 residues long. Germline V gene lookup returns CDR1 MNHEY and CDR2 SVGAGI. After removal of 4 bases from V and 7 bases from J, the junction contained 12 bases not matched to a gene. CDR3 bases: TGTGCCAGCAGTTCCACACTGACAGGGTGGAGTGAAAAACTGTTTTTT. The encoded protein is CASSSTLTGWSEKLFF.

The CDR3 loop is CAWSNQATSYEQYF. DNA for the CDR3: TGTGCCTGGAGTAACCAGGCGACCTCCTACGAGCAGTACTTC. The chain couples TRBV30 to TRBJ2-7, with D uncertain. Germline loops: CDR1 GTSNPN, CDR2 SVGIG (reference sequence). V lost 2 bases to trimming and J lost 0 bases, with 11 bases between them. CDR3 size: 14 residues.

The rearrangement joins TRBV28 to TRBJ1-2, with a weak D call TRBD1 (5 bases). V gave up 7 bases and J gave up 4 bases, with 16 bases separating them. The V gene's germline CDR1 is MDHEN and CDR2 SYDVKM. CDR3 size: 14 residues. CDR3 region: CASKIDSPFYGYTF. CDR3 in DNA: TGTGCCAGCAAAATAGACAGCCCCTTCTATGGCTACACCTTC.

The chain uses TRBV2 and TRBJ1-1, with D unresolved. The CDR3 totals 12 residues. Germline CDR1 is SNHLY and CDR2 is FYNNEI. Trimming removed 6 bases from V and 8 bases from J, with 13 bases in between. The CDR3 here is CASREPGLEAFF. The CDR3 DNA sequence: TGTGCCAGCAGGGAACCGGGTCTAGAAGCTTTCTTT.

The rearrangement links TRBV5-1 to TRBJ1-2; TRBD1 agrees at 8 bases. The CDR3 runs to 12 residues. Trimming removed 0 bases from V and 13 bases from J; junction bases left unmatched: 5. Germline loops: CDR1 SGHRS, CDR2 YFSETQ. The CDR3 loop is CASSLEQGVFTF. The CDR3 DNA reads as TGCGCCAGCAGCTTGGAACAGGGGGTGTTCACCTTC.

CDR3: CASQRGIAGGDTGELFF. The CDR3 bases are TGTGCCAGCCAACGGGGCATAGCGGGAGGCGACACCGGGGAGCTGTTTTTT. This chain uses TRBV28 with TRBJ2-2, with 10 nucleotides matching TRBD2. Trimming removed 8 bases from V and 3 bases from J; junction bases left unmatched: 12. CDR1 and CDR2 from the germline V gene are MDHEN and SYDVKM. The CDR3 loop spans 17 amino acids.

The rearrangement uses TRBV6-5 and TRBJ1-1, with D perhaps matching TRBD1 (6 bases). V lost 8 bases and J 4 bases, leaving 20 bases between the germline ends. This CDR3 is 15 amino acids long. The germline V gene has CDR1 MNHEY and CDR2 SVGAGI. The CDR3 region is CASCTAGGRLTEAFF. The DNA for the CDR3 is TGTGCCAGCTGCACTGCGGGGGGGCGGCTCACTGAAGCTTTCTTT.

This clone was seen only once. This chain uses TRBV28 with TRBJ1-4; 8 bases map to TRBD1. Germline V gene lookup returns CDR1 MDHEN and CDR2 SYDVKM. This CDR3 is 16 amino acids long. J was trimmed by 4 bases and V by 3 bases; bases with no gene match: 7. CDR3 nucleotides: TGTGCCAGCAGTTTCCAAACAGGGGGAATTAATGAAAAACTGTTTTTT. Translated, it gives CASSFQTGGINEKLFF.

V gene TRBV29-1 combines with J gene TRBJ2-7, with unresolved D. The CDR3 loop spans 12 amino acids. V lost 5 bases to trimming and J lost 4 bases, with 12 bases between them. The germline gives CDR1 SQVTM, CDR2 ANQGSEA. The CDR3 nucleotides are TGCAGCGTTTTTGAGAGCGTTTACGAGCAGTACTTC. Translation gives CSVFESVYEQYF.

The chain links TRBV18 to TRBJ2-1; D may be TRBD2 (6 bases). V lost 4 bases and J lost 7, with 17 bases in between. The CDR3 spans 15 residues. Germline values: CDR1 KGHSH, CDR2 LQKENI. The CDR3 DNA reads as TGTGCCAGCTCACGGCCGGGACTGGCTATTAATGAGCAGTTCTTC. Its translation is CASSRPGLAINEQFF.